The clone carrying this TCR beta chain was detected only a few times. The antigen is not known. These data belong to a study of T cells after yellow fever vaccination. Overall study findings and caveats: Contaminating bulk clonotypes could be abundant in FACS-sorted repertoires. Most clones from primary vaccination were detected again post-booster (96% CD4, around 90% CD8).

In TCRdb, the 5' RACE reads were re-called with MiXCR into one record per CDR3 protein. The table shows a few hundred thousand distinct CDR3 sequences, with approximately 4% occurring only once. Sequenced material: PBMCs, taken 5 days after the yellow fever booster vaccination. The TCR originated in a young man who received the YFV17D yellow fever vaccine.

CDR3 nucleotides: TGTGCCAGCAGCCCCGGGGACAGACGCACCGGGGAGCTGTTTTTT. Residues: CASSPGDRRTGELFF. The rearrangement uses TRBV7-3 and TRBJ2-2; TRBD1 matches 7 bases. Losses at the gene ends were 5 bases for V and 4 bases for J; bases not matched to a gene: 7. Per germline, CDR1 SGHTA and CDR2 FQGTGA. This CDR3 has 15 residues.